The 32 T cell receptor beta chains below come from one sample, sequenced in a study of post-analysis software for immune sequencing data. Overall study results and limits: There were several TRBV segments more frequent in patients than controls, and TRBV5-6, TRBV5-1 and TRBV20-1 were among them.

TCR beta cDNA libraries included unique molecular identifiers. TCRdb ran MiXCR on the PCR reads and lists one entry per CDR3 protein. Found here are approximately 730,000 distinct CDR3 sequences, roughly 27% of them singletons; the top ten hold around 0.55%. Antigen specificity for these receptors is unknown. Sequences were obtained from blood. Receptors were obtained from a girl between 10 and 17 years old with multiple sclerosis.

The CDR3 DNA follows: TGCGCCAGCAGCTTTGGTTCTGTAACCTACGAGCAGTACTTC. Its translation is CASSFGSVTYEQYF. This chain uses TRBV5-1 with TRBJ2-7, with D unclear. The CDR3 sequence is 14 residues long. The germline V and J ends were trimmed by 2 bases and 2 bases, with 11 bases remaining between them. Germline V gene data show CDR1 as SGHRS and CDR2 as YFSETQ.

This clonotype was seen a few times. The chain links TRBV28 to TRBJ2-7, with no clear D. CDR1 and CDR2 from the germline V gene are MDHEN and SYDVKM. V was pared by 8 bases and J by 4 bases, with 9 bases between. The CDR3 runs 11 residues. The CDR3 is CASGEVYEQYF. CDR3 DNA sequence: TGTGCCAGCGGGGAAGTTTACGAGCAGTACTTC. The complete variable domain, with remaining parts taken from reference TRBV28 and TRBJ2-7, reads DVKVTQSSRYLVKRTGEKVFLECVQDMDHENMFWYRQDPGLGLRLIYFSYDVKMKEKGDIPEGYSVSREKKERFSLILESASTNQTSMYLCASGEVYEQYFGPGTRLTVT.

To note about this clonotype: A clone one base away is much larger, so this may be a read error. This chain links TRBV4-2 with TRBJ2-6; D gene uncertain. Trimming pared 6 bases from V and 0 bases from J, leaving 6 bases between. Germline-derived CDR1 and CDR2 are LGHNA and YNFKEQ. The CDR3 totals 14 residues. The DNA of the CDR3 is TGTGCCAGCAGGCGAGACTCTGGGGCCAACGTCCTGACTTTC. This sequence encodes CASRRDSGANVLTF.

This clonotype appeared a few times. Compared with germline, one end of the junction differs, possibly owing to a read error. The V gene is TRBV7-9, the J gene TRBJ2-1, with D possibly TRBD2 on 5 matching bases. The germline V gene encodes CDR1 SEHNR and CDR2 FQNEAQ (reference sequence). The CDR3 is 13 residues long. The CDR3 coding sequence is TGTGCCAGCAGCTTAGTAGCTAGCAATGAACAGTTCTTC. Its protein product is CASSLVASNEQFF.

This sequence joins TRBV5-1 and TRBJ2-1; 8 bases are shared with TRBD1. There are 20 residues in the CDR3. Trimming took 4 bases from V and 8 from J; bases not matched to a gene: 26. Germline CDR1 reads SGHRS; CDR2 reads YFSETQ. The CDR3 loop is CASSDRTGLVVSGSVDEQFF. Written as DNA, the CDR3 is TGCGCCAGCAGCGACCGGACAGGGCTGGTAGTTTCTGGGTCGGTCGATGAGCAGTTCTTC.

CDR3 sequence: CASSGSAGAPYNEQFF. The CDR3 DNA follows: TGTGCCAGCAGTGGCTCAGCGGGAGCGCCCTACAATGAGCAGTTCTTC. The chain is built from TRBV6-1 and TRBJ2-1, with TRBD2 matching 8 bases. The CDR3 sequence is 16 residues long. Germline CDR1 reads MNHNS; CDR2 reads SASEGT. V was clipped by 4 bases and J by 2 bases; unmatched bases: 7.

This clonotype was seen more than once but under ten times. V gene TRBV4-3 combines with J gene TRBJ1-4, with no clear D. V lost 0 bases, J lost 7 bases, and 15 bases lay in between. Germline V lookup: CDR1 LGHNA, CDR2 YSLEER. CDR3 length equals 16 residues. CDR3 bases: TGCGCCAGCAGCCAAGAAGGTCCGATGGGGTTTGAAAAACTGTTTTTT. Translating it yields CASSQEGPMGFEKLFF.

The J gene is TRBJ2-5, the V gene TRBV5-6, with no clear D. V was pared by 1 base and J by 1 base, with 14 bases between. CDR1 is SGHDT and CDR2 is YYEEEE in the germline V gene. The CDR3 consists of 16 residues. Here the CDR3 reads CASSLTPALTQETQYF. CDR3 coding DNA: TGTGCCAGCAGCTTGACTCCAGCACTAACCCAAGAGACCCAGTACTTC.

This clonotype showed up just a few times. The genes are TRBV20-1 and TRBJ2-1; no firm D call. This CDR3 is 13 amino acids long. Germline V CDR1 and CDR2: DFQATT, SNEGSKA (reference sequence). This chain's CDR3 is CSLLRVRYNEQFF. CDR3 nucleotide sequence: TGCTCCCTGCTCCGGGTGCGGTACAATGAGCAGTTCTTC.

As regards this clonotype: Its ends do not fully match the called genes, so a read error is possible. The V and J genes are TRBV7-2 and TRBJ2-1, with a tentative D call TRBD2 (5 bases). Looked up from germline, CDR1 is SGHTA and CDR2 is FQGNSA. The CDR3 has 12 amino acids. The CDR3: CASSYPGLERFF. The DNA of the CDR3 is TGTGCCAGCAGCTACCCGGGATTGGAGCGGTTCTTC.

J is TRBJ2-1 and V is TRBV7-2; possible D gene TRBD2, 6 bases. Per germline, CDR1 SGHTA and CDR2 FQGNSA. Trimming stripped 3 bases from V and 5 bases from J, with 17 bases between. This CDR3 has 16 residues. The CDR3, as DNA: TGTGCCAGCAGCTTTTTTGGACTACTACAGAACAATGAGCAGTTCTTC. Amino acids: CASSFFGLLQNNEQFF. Full variable domain (missing parts from reference TRBV7-2 and TRBJ2-1): GAGVSQSPSNKVTEKGKDVELRCDPISGHTALYWYRQSLGQGLEFLIYFQGNSAPDKSGLPSDRFSAERTGGSVSTLTIQRTQQEDSAVYLCASSFFGLLQNNEQFFGPGTRLTVL.

The chain couples TRBV7-9 to TRBJ1-2; TRBD1 matches at 9 bases. The CDR3 loop spans 16 amino acids. The germline V gene has CDR1 SEHNR and CDR2 FQNEAQ (reference sequence). V dropped 5 bases and J dropped 8; count of bases not matched to a gene: 15. The CDR3 region is CASSHGTAQGAAGYTF. The DNA of the CDR3 is TGTGCCAGCAGCCACGGAACAGCACAGGGGGCGGCGGGCTACACCTTC.

This clonotype came up a few times. The chain joins TRBV5-4 to TRBJ1-2; tentatively, D is TRBD1 (6 bases). Trimming removed 3 bases at V and 3 bases at J, with 9 bases between. The germline gives CDR1 SGHNT, CDR2 YYREEE (reference sequence). The CDR3 runs 13 residues. The CDR3 sequence: CASSSGQHYGYTF. The CDR3 nucleotides are TGTGCCAGCAGCTCCGGACAGCACTATGGCTACACCTTC.

This clonotype was counted between two and nine times. The chain employs TRBV29-1 and TRBJ1-2, with D uncertain. The CDR3 consists of 12 residues. With 2 bases removed from V and 8 bases from J, the gap between germline ends came to 12 bases. CDR1 and CDR2 (germline): SQVTM, ANQGSEA. For the CDR3, the DNA is TGCAGCGTTGAACCGGGTATAGGAGGCTACACCTTC. Translation gives CSVEPGIGGYTF.

The CDR3 DNA sequence: TGTGCCAGCAGCGTAGCCGGAAATGAAAAACTGTTTTTT. This gives the protein CASSVAGNEKLFF. This chain uses TRBV9 with TRBJ1-4; D uncertain. V lost 0 bases, J lost 5 bases, and 5 bases lay in between. CDR3 length: 13 residues. CDR1 and CDR2 (germline): SGDLS, YYNGEE.

The DNA for the CDR3 is TGCAGTGCTTTGACAGGGGGGGGAGAGACCCAGTACTTC. It encodes CSALTGGGETQYF. V gene TRBV20-1 combines with J gene TRBJ2-5; TRBD1 aligns across 9 bases. The germline V gene encodes CDR1 DFQATT and CDR2 SNEGSKA (reference sequence). This CDR3 is 13 amino acids long. V dropped 5 bases and J dropped 4; count of bases not matched to a gene: 5.

The V gene is TRBV5-1, the J gene TRBJ2-7, with 8 bases lining up with TRBD2. J gave up 0 bases and V 7 bases, and 9 bases lay outside the gene matches. The V gene's germline CDR1 is SGHRS and CDR2 YFSETQ. CDR3 size: 15 residues. The CDR3 loop is CASCRGAGDSYEQYF. CDR3 DNA sequence: TGCGCCAGCTGCAGAGGAGCGGGGGACTCCTACGAGCAGTACTTC.

This clonotype appeared a few times. The CDR3 sequence: CSARGEGTEAFF. The CDR3 region has the DNA TGCAGCGCCAGGGGTGAGGGCACTGAAGCTTTCTTT. The V gene is TRBV29-1, the J gene TRBJ1-1; D perhaps matches TRBD1 (6 bases). CDR1 and CDR2 (germline): SQVTM, ANQGSEA. V was pared by 7 bases and J by 4 bases, with 13 bases between. This CDR3 contains 12 residues.

This chain uses TRBV27 with TRBJ1-2; 7 bases agree with TRBD1. Trimming at V came to 2 bases and at J to 8 bases, leaving 5 bases not matched to a gene. Germline-derived CDR1 and CDR2 are MNHEY and SMNVEV (reference sequence). The CDR3 spans 13 residues. The CDR3 DNA reads TGTGCCAGCAGTTTAAAGGGGGCGCGGGGCTACACCTTC. Translated: CASSLKGARGYTF.

This clonotype was counted a few times. The gene calls are TRBV27 and TRBJ2-7, with TRBD2 matching 10 bases. V trimming: 2 bases; J trimming: 5 bases; junction bases outside the gene matches: 21. Per germline, CDR1 MNHEY and CDR2 SMNVEV (reference sequence). CDR3 length: 20 amino acids. CDR3 DNA sequence: TGTGCCAGCAGTTTAAAGGTCCGGCGGGCTCAAGCGGGAGGGGTCCACGAGCAGTACTTC. It specifies CASSLKVRRAQAGGVHEQYF.

This clonotype was observed at least ten times. The gene calls are TRBV10-3 and TRBJ2-5; 8 bases are a match to TRBD2. The CDR3 is 12 amino acids. The germline V gene has CDR1 ENHRY and CDR2 SYGVKD. Trimming removed 8 bases from V and 5 bases from J; junction bases left unmatched: 4. The CDR3 DNA follows: TGTGCCATCCAGCGGGAGAGCGAGACCCAGTACTTC. This translates into CAIQRESETQYF.

The chain carries TRBV24-1 and TRBJ2-3; no reliable D call. The CDR3 length is 15 residues. V was pared by 3 bases and J by 2 bases, with 11 bases between. The germline gives CDR1 KGHDR, CDR2 SFDVKD. The CDR3 nucleotides read TGTGCCACCAGTGATCTTGCGTCTGACACAGATACGCAGTATTTT. Residues: CATSDLASDTDTQYF.

The CDR3 nucleotides read TGTGCCAGCAGTTTAAGACAGATTTATGGCTACACCTTC. Protein: CASSLRQIYGYTF. This chain uses TRBV12-3 or TRBV12-4 with TRBJ1-2; D possibly corresponds to TRBD1 (5 bases). The CDR3 totals 13 residues. The V end lost 2 bases, the J end lost 5 bases, and 9 bases lay between the germline ends.

This clonotype occurred a few times. The CDR3 reads CASSERQTNYGYTF. CDR3 in DNA: TGTGCCAGCAGTGAACGTCAGACTAACTATGGCTACACCTTC. The chain is built from TRBV2 and TRBJ1-2; no clear D. In germline, CDR1 is SNHLY, CDR2 FYNNEI. CDR3 length: 14 amino acids. V lost 2 bases and J lost 0, with 7 bases in between.

This clonotype appeared a few times. CDR3 DNA: TGCGCCAGCAGCCAGGGGAGGGAGTCGAGCGAGCAGTACTTC. Translated: CASSQGRESSEQYF. The V call is TRBV4-3, the J call TRBJ2-7; 7 bases line up with TRBD2. The CDR3 has 14 amino acids. Trimming removed 3 bases from V and 6 bases from J; junction bases left unmatched: 8. The germline CDR1 and CDR2 sequences are LGHNA and YSLEER.

This chain joins TRBV6-5 and TRBJ2-7; D remains ambiguous. The CDR3 runs to 13 residues. Per germline, CDR1 MNHEY and CDR2 SVGAGI. V lost 0 bases to trimming and J lost 3 bases, with 6 bases between them. The CDR3 nucleotides read TGTGCCAGCAGTTACTCAGACAACTACGAGCAGTACTTC. It specifies CASSYSDNYEQYF.

This clonotype has only one observation. It may be a read error: a sequence one base away is much more abundant. The CDR3 here is CASSFPGSSYNEQFF. As DNA, the CDR3 is TGTGCCAGCAGCTTCCCCGGGAGCTCCTACAATGAGCAGTTCTTC. The V call is TRBV28, the J call TRBJ2-1; TRBD2 might be the D (6 bases). V gave up 6 bases and J gave up 0 bases, with 12 bases separating them. This CDR3 has 15 residues. The germline V gene has CDR1 MDHEN and CDR2 SYDVKM.

This clonotype appeared a few times. The chain is built from TRBV18 and TRBJ2-3; D unclear. The length of the CDR3 is 13 residues. The V and J ends lost 6 bases and 1 base respectively, with 8 bases between them. Germline V gene data show CDR1 as KGHSH and CDR2 as LQKENI. The CDR3 bases are TGTGCCAGCTCCCAAACACGCACAGATACGCAGTATTTT. Translation: CASSQTRTDTQYF.

The rearrangement links TRBV10-3 to TRBJ2-6; 7 bases line up with TRBD1. Germline V gives CDR1 ENHRY, CDR2 SYGVKD. J lost 7 bases, V lost 4 bases, and 1 base had no gene match. The CDR3 is 13 residues long. The CDR3 DNA sequence: TGTGCCATCAGTGCAGGGGGAGCCAACGTCCTGACTTTC. Translated, it gives CAISAGGANVLTF.

The CDR3 coding sequence is TGCGCCAGCAGCGGCGGGGGGGGACAGGGATGGAGTGAGCAGTACTTC. Translating gives CASSGGGGQGWSEQYF. The J gene is TRBJ2-5, the V gene TRBV5-1, with D perhaps being TRBD1 or TRBD2 (9 bases each). Germline CDR1 and CDR2: SGHRS and YFSETQ. Trimming removed 4 bases from V and 11 bases from J, with 27 bases in between. The CDR3 spans 16 residues.

This clonotype was seen more than once but under ten times. The chain uses TRBV4-1 and TRBJ2-3; D is possibly TRBD2 (6 bases). The CDR3 has 18 residues. Germline values: CDR1 MGHRA, CDR2 YSYEKL. V was cut by 1 base and J by 1 base, with 18 bases left in between. CDR3 nucleotide sequence: TGCGCCAGCAGCCAAGGTCCCTTGCTAGCGCTGGGCACAGATACGCAGTATTTT. It specifies CASSQGPLLALGTDTQYF.

This clonotype was observed many times. The chain employs TRBV10-3 and TRBJ2-7, with TRBD2 matching 11 bases. The CDR3 runs 13 residues. Germline V gene lookup returns CDR1 ENHRY and CDR2 SYGVKD. The V gene end was trimmed by 6 bases and the J gene end by 4 bases; junction bases not matched to a gene: 2. Here the CDR3 DNA reads TGTGCCATCAGGGTAGCGGGAGGGTACGAGCAGTACTTC. Its translation is CAIRVAGGYEQYF.